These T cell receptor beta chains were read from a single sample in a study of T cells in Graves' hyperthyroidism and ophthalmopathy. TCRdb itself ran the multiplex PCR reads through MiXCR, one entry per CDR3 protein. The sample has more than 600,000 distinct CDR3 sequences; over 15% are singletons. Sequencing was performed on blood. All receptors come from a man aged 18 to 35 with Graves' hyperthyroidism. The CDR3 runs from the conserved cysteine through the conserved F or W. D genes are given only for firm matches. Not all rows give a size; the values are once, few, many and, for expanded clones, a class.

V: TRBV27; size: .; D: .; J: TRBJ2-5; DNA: TGTGCCAGCAGTTTTCGGATAGGTGAAAGGCAGAAGACCCAGTACTTC; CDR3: CASSFRIGERQKTQYF
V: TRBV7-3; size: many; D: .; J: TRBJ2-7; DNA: TGTGCCAGCAGCTTATGGGAGGCAAACGAGCAGTACTTC; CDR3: CASSLWEANEQYF
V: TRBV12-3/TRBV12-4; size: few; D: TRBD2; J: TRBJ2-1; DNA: TGTGCCAGCAGTTTGTACGGACTAGCGGGGGTTAGCTCCTACAATGAGCAGTTCTTC; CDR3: CASSLYGLAGVSSYNEQFF
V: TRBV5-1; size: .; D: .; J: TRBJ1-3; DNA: TGCGCCAGCAGTATTTGGGGGTCTGGAAACACCATATATTTT; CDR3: CASSIWGSGNTIYF
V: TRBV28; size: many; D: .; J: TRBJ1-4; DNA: TGTGCCAGCAGTTTTTCGTCAACTAATGAAAAACTGTTTTTT; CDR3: CASSFSSTNEKLFF
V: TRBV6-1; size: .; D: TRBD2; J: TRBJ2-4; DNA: TGTGCCAGCAGACCCCGGGGGGGTGAAGGCAAAAACATTCAGTACTTC; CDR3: CASRPRGGEGKNIQYF
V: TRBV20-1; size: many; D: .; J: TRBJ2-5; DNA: TGCAGTGCTAGCCGCCTAGCTAGGACGGAGACCCAGTACTTC; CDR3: CSASRLARTETQYF
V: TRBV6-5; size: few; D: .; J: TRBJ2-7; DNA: TGTGCCAGCAGTTACTCTCTCAACTACTACGAGCAGTACTTC; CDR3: CASSYSLNYYEQYF
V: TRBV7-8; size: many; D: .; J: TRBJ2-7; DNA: TGTGCCAGCCAACTTTCAGGTTTCTCCTACGAGCAGTACTTC; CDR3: CASQLSGFSYEQYF
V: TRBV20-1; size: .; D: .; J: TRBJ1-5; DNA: TGCAGTGCTAGAGATGAGGGAGCTAGTTGGAATCAGCCCCAGCATTTT; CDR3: CSARDEGASWNQPQHF
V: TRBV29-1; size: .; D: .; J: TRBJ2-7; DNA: TGCAGCGCCCCGGTCGGCTACGAGCAGTACTTC; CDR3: CSAPVGYEQYF
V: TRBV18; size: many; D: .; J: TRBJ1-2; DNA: TGTGCCAGCTCACCACCTGGCGCGTCGAGATATGGCTACACCTTC; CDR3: CASSPPGASRYGYTF
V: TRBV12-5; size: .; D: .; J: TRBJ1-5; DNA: TGTGCTAGTGGTTTCCGGGGACTCTTCGCAAGGAGCAATCAGCCCCAGCATTTT; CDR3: CASGFRGLFARSNQPQHF
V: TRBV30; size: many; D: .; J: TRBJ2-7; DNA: TGTGCCTGGAGTGGAGGGGGGCTACCCTACGAGCAGTACTTC; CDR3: CAWSGGGLPYEQYF
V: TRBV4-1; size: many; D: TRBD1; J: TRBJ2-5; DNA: TGCGCCAGCAGCCAAGAATACAGGGGGCGAGAGACCCAGTACTTC; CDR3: CASSQEYRGRETQYF
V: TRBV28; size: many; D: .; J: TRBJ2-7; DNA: TGTGCCAGTCTTAAGGACAACTTATACGAGCAGTACTTC; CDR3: CASLKDNLYEQYF
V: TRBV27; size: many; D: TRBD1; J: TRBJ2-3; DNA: TGTGCCAGCAGTCCTTCCGGGACAGGGATCACAGATACGCAGTATTTT; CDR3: CASSPSGTGITDTQYF
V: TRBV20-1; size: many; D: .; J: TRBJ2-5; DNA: TGCAGTGCGCACGACAGGACGAAAGAGACCCAGTACTTC; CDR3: CSAHDRTKETQYF